These 32 T cell receptor beta chains originate from one sample sequenced in a study of shared clonotypes between healthy human individuals. Profiling relied on immunoSEQ multiplex PCR, and the TCRdb table lists in-frame clones only, not all of them. Here the sample spans a few million clones, over 85% being singletons. The sequenced material came from naive CD4+ T cells sorted from blood. Subset: CD45RA+ positively selected. The receptors shown here come from a man in his late teens or twenties in good health.

The chain couples TRBV11-2 to TRBJ2-2; 7 positions agree with TRBD2. The ends lost 4 bases at V and 0 bases at J; junction bases unmatched: 11. There are 18 residues in the CDR3. Germline lookup yields CDR1 SGHAT and CDR2 FQNNGV. CDR3 in amino acids: CASSSPQGAGTNTGELFF. The CDR3 nucleotides are TGTGCCAGCAGCTCGCCCCAGGGAGCGGGAACGAACACCGGGGAGCTGTTTTTT.

The chain joins TRBV6-1 to TRBJ2-1, with D unresolved. The V gene's germline CDR1 is MNHNS and CDR2 SASEGT. Trimming removed 8 bases at V and 9 bases at J, with 8 bases between. The CDR3 is made up of 10 amino acids. CDR3 amino acids: CASSASEQFF. The CDR3 DNA sequence: TGTGCCAGCTCGGCGTCTGAGCAGTTCTTC.

V gene TRBV4-1 combines with J gene TRBJ2-3; 8 nucleotides match TRBD1. This CDR3 is 13 amino acids long. V lost 4 bases, J lost 11 bases, and 8 bases stayed unmatched. Germline V gene data show CDR1 as MGHRA and CDR2 as YSYEKL. As DNA, the CDR3 is TGCGCCAGCAGCCCGATGACAGGGGAGAAGCAGTATTTT. Protein product: CASSPMTGEKQYF.

The chain carries TRBV28 and TRBJ2-5; D is unresolved. The CDR3 length is 12 residues. The ends were cut back, 5 bases at V and 4 bases at J, with 8 bases in the middle. The germline CDR1 and CDR2 sequences are MDHEN and SYDVKM. CDR3 nucleotide sequence: TGTGCCAGCAGTCGGGTTGGAGAGACCCAGTACTTC. Translating gives CASSRVGETQYF.

The chain links TRBV6-5 to TRBJ1-2, with 9 bases aligning to TRBD1. The CDR3 runs to 14 residues. The V gene end was trimmed by 0 bases and the J gene end by 6 bases; junction bases not matched to a gene: 2. Per the germline V gene, CDR1 is MNHEY and CDR2 is SVGAGI. CDR3 in DNA: TGTGCCAGCAGTTACTCGGGACAGGGTAATGGCTACACCTTC. It yields the protein CASSYSGQGNGYTF.

This chain connects TRBV5-6 to TRBJ2-1, with 7 bases lining up with TRBD1. CDR3 length: 13 amino acids. Per germline, CDR1 SGHDT and CDR2 YYEEEE. V dropped 3 bases and J dropped 7; count of bases not matched to a gene: 4. The CDR3 spells CASSWDSVNEQFF. The DNA of the CDR3 is TGTGCCAGCAGCTGGGACAGTGTGAATGAGCAGTTCTTC.

Written as DNA, the CDR3 is TGTGCCAGCAGTGGAGGTGGCAGCCTTTCCTACGAGCAGTACTTC. It specifies CASSGGGSLSYEQYF. The V call is TRBV6-1, the J call TRBJ2-7; D is ambiguous. CDR3 length: 15 amino acids. From germline, CDR1 is MNHNS and CDR2 SASEGT. Between the trimmed V and J ends, which lost 4 bases and 1 base, there was a span of 14 bases.

This rearrangement joins TRBV18 to TRBJ2-5; D is unresolved. The J call is doubtful: the DNA matches TRBJ2-7 better. The CDR3 is 13 amino acids. Germline V gene lookup returns CDR1 KGHSH and CDR2 LQKENI. The CDR3 sequence is CASTPGLAYEQYF. CDR3 in DNA: TGTGCCAGCACCCCCGGGCTAGCCTACGAGCAGTACTTC.

This chain connects TRBV19 to TRBJ2-5; 9 bases agree with TRBD2. The CDR3 totals 15 residues. CDR1 is LNHDA, CDR2 SQIVND, per germline (reference sequence). The V segment lost 5 bases and the J segment 5 bases; nucleotides outside the gene matches: 9. The CDR3 is CASSPDSGRSETQYF. The CDR3 DNA follows: TGTGCCAGTAGTCCTGATAGCGGGAGAAGTGAGACCCAGTACTTC. The variable domain in full, with the rest retrieved from reference TRBV19 and TRBJ2-5, is DGGITQSPKYLFRKEGQNVTLSCEQNLNHDAMYWYRQDPGQGLRLIYYSQIVNDFQKGDIAEGYSVSREKKESFPLTVTSAQKNPTAFYLCASSPDSGRSETQYFGPGTRLLVL.

The rearrangement links TRBV9 to TRBJ2-2; 9 bases are a match to TRBD2. The germline V gene has CDR1 SGDLS and CDR2 YYNGEE. The CDR3 contains 16 residues. V lost 0 bases and J lost 5; bases outside the gene matches: 5. The CDR3 sequence: CASSVVAGVGTGELFF. As DNA, the CDR3 is TGTGCCAGCAGCGTAGTAGCGGGGGTGGGAACCGGGGAGCTGTTTTTT.

The chain is built from TRBV5-1 and TRBJ2-5; a weak D match, TRBD2 (5 bases). CDR1 SGHRS and CDR2 YFSETQ come from the germline V gene. This CDR3 has 16 residues. The ends were cut back, 0 bases at V and 5 bases at J, with 17 bases in the middle. CDR3 bases: TGCGCCAGCAGCTTGGGAGGAGGCCTCCTCATGGAGACCCAGTACTTC. It translates to CASSLGGGLLMETQYF.

This rearrangement joins TRBV28 to TRBJ1-5, with a weak D call TRBD1 (5 bases). V lost 5 bases and J lost 4, with 12 bases in between. Germline CDR1 reads MDHEN; CDR2 reads SYDVKM. This CDR3 has 14 residues. CDR3 nucleotide sequence: TGTGCCAGCAGTCCCGGGGGAGCAAATCAGCCCCAGCATTTT. This gives the protein CASSPGGANQPQHF. Together with reference TRBV28 and TRBJ1-5, the CDR3 gives the full variable domain: DVKVTQSSRYLVKRTGEKVFLECVQDMDHENMFWYRQDPGLGLRLIYFSYDVKMKEKGDIPEGYSVSREKKERFSLILESASTNQTSMYLCASSPGGANQPQHFGDGTRLSIL.

The sample holds a few counts of this clone. The rearrangement uses TRBV4-3 and TRBJ1-5, with no clear D. Trimming removed 1 base at V and 3 bases at J, with 7 bases between. CDR3 length: 14 amino acids. The V gene's germline CDR1 is LGHNA and CDR2 YSLEER. CDR3 region: CASSQGTDNQPQHF. The CDR3 region has the DNA TGCGCCAGCAGCCAAGGAACAGACAATCAGCCCCAGCATTTT.

The chain joins TRBV9 to TRBJ2-7, with 16 bases identical to TRBD2. Trimming cost V 0 bases and J 5 bases; bases outside gene matches: 8. This CDR3 region has 18 residues. Germline V gene sequence: CDR1 SGDLS, CDR2 YYNGEE. The CDR3 coding sequence is TGTGCCAGCAGCGTAGTACCGGGGACTAGCGGGGGGGACCACGAGCAGTACTTC. Its translation: CASSVVPGTSGGDHEQYF.

In its sample, this clone was seen once. This chain connects TRBV2 to TRBJ1-3; D gene ambiguous. Germline CDR1 SNHLY, CDR2 FYNNEI. CDR3 length equals 14 residues. V gave up 1 base and J gave up 5 bases, with 9 bases separating them. The CDR3 sequence is CASSEEVLRNTIYF. CDR3 nucleotide sequence: TGTGCCAGCAGTGAAGAGGTCTTAAGAAACACCATATATTTT.

The rearrangement uses TRBV10-3 and TRBJ1-2; TRBD1 aligns across 11 bases. Looked up from germline, CDR1 is ENHRY and CDR2 is SYGVKD. After removal of 9 bases from V and 5 bases from J, the junction contained 11 bases not matched to a gene. The CDR3 has 15 amino acids. The CDR3 region has the DNA TGTGCCATTGCGTCCGGGACAGGGGGTAGTTATGGCTACACCTTC. Residues: CAIASGTGGSYGYTF.

The V and J genes are TRBV19 and TRBJ2-5; 9 bases map to TRBD1. This CDR3 region has 15 residues. Germline V gene data show CDR1 as LNHDA and CDR2 as SQIVND (reference sequence). V shed 6 bases and J 4 bases; nucleotides not matched to a gene: 9. The CDR3 loop reads CASSERQGVGETQYF. Written as DNA, the CDR3 is TGTGCCAGTAGCGAAAGACAGGGGGTCGGAGAGACCCAGTACTTC.

This chain links TRBV19 with TRBJ2-1; 8 positions agree with TRBD2. V dropped 5 bases and J dropped 9; count of bases not matched to a gene: 9. Germline CDR1 LNHDA, CDR2 SQIVND (reference sequence). The CDR3 covers 14 residues. CDR3: CASSATGLGIEQFF. The CDR3, as DNA: TGTGCCAGTAGTGCAACGGGACTAGGCATTGAGCAGTTCTTC.

This clone was detected once. The chain couples TRBV10-3 to TRBJ1-4, with D possibly TRBD1 on 5 matching bases. Looked up from germline, CDR1 is ENHRY and CDR2 is SYGVKD. Deletions cut 2 bases from V and 7 bases from J, with 8 bases between. The CDR3 sequence is 13 residues long. This chain's CDR3 is CAISEQGGEKLFF. The CDR3 bases are TGTGCCATCAGTGAGCAGGGAGGTGAAAAACTGTTTTTT.

The V and J genes are TRBV6-1 and TRBJ1-5; D possibly corresponds to TRBD1 (5 bases). The V gene lost 7 bases and the J gene lost 3 bases, with 13 bases spanning the gap. The CDR3 covers 14 residues. Germline lookup yields CDR1 MNHNS and CDR2 SASEGT. In DNA form, the CDR3 reads TGTGCCAGCACCCCAGGGTCAACCAATCAGCCCCAGCATTTT. It translates to CASTPGSTNQPQHF.

This clone was picked up one time. The V gene is TRBV2, the J gene TRBJ1-3, with 9 bases fitting TRBD1. V lost 5 bases, J lost 3 bases, and 8 bases stayed unmatched. The CDR3 loop spans 16 amino acids. Germline CDR1 SNHLY, CDR2 FYNNEI. CDR3: CASSSQGAGVGNTIYF. CDR3 DNA sequence: TGTGCCAGCAGTTCACAGGGGGCCGGGGTTGGAAACACCATATATTTT.

CDR3 DNA: TGTGCCAGTAGTAGCCGGGACAGGAACACTGAAGCTTTCTTT. Protein product: CASSSRDRNTEAFF. The V and J genes are TRBV19 and TRBJ1-1; 7 positions agree with TRBD1. In germline, CDR1 is LNHDA, CDR2 SQIVND (reference sequence). The V segment lost 4 bases and the J segment 1 base; nucleotides outside the gene matches: 3. The CDR3 covers 14 residues.

The chain links TRBV7-2 to TRBJ2-4, with TRBD2 as a possible D gene (6 bases). The CDR3 consists of 15 residues. V shed 1 base and J shed 4 bases, with 11 bases lying between them. Germline lookup yields CDR1 SGHTA and CDR2 FQGNSA. CDR3 sequence (DNA): TGTGCCAGCAGCTTAGGCCAGGGAGGTAAAAACATTCAGTACTTC. Its translation: CASSLGQGGKNIQYF.

V and J are TRBV13 and TRBJ2-1, with 11 nucleotides matching TRBD2. V shed 5 bases, J shed 2 bases, and the junction held 5 bases outside the gene matches. Per the germline V gene, CDR1 is PRHDT and CDR2 is FYEKMQ (reference sequence). The CDR3 loop spans 16 amino acids. DNA for the CDR3: TGTGCCAGCAGCGCCATAGCGGGGGGGCCCTACAATGAGCAGTTCTTC. Its translation is CASSAIAGGPYNEQFF. The full variable domain, in which reference TRBV13 and TRBJ2-1 provide the parts outside the CDR3, is AAGVIQSPRHLIKEKRETATLKCYPIPRHDTVYWYQQGPGQDPQFLISFYEKMQSDKGSIPDRFSAQQFSDYHSELNMSSLELGDSALYFCASSAIAGGPYNEQFFGPGTRLTVL.

The chain couples TRBV19 to TRBJ1-2; TRBD1 matches at 10 bases. J gave up 4 bases and V 10 bases, and 9 bases lay outside the gene matches. CDR1 LNHDA and CDR2 SQIVND come from the germline V gene (reference sequence). This CDR3 has 14 amino acids. The CDR3 coding sequence is TGTGCCACCCGGGACAGGGGTATATCCTATGGCTACACCTTC. Translating gives CATRDRGISYGYTF.

The V gene is TRBV28, the J gene TRBJ2-2, with a possible D match to TRBD2 (5 bases). V dropped 5 bases and J dropped 4 bases, with 14 bases sitting between them. CDR3 size: 15 residues. Per germline, CDR1 MDHEN and CDR2 SYDVKM. CDR3 in DNA: TGTGCCAGCAGTCCCCCCCGGGGAAGCACCGGGGAGCTGTTTTTT. Its translation: CASSPPRGSTGELFF.

CDR3: CASNLQETAKNIQYF. In DNA, the CDR3 is TGTGCCAGCAACTTACAGGAGACAGCCAAAAACATTCAGTACTTC. The gene calls are TRBV6-1 and TRBJ2-4; tentative D call: TRBD1 (5 bases). There are 15 residues in the CDR3. Germline-derived CDR1 and CDR2 are MNHNS and SASEGT. The germline V and J ends were trimmed by 7 bases and 0 bases, with 13 bases remaining between them.

Comment on this clone: Other DNA sequences in the sample encode the same CDR3. As DNA, the CDR3 is TGTGCCAGCTCACCACCCGCAGATACGCAGTATTTT. This gives the protein CASSPPADTQYF. The gene calls are TRBV18 and TRBJ2-3; D unresolved. Germline CDR1 is KGHSH and CDR2 is LQKENI. The V gene lost 0 bases and the J gene lost 4 bases, with 2 bases spanning the gap. The CDR3 has 12 amino acids.

This chain links TRBV6-6 with TRBJ1-1; D is unresolved. Between the trimmed V and J ends, which lost 0 bases and 1 base, there was a span of 6 bases. CDR1 MNHNY and CDR2 SVGAGI come from the germline V gene (reference sequence). The CDR3 contains 14 residues. The CDR3 loop reads CASSYSRANTEAFF. The DNA for the CDR3 is TGTGCCAGCAGTTACTCGAGGGCGAACACTGAAGCTTTCTTT.

The J gene is TRBJ2-5, the V gene TRBV19; weak D call: TRBD1 (6 bases). The CDR3 length is 13 residues. Germline V CDR1 and CDR2: LNHDA, SQIVND (reference sequence). V was clipped by 6 bases and J by 4 bases, with 12 bases between them. CDR3: CASRGRGRETQYF. The CDR3 DNA follows: TGTGCCAGTAGAGGCAGGGGCCGAGAGACCCAGTACTTC.

V usage is TRBV10-1 and J usage is TRBJ1-1, with D uncertain. In germline, CDR1 is WNHNN, CDR2 SYGVQD (reference sequence). Trimming left V 3 bases short and J 0 bases short, with 14 bases between. The CDR3 is made up of 16 amino acids. CDR3 DNA sequence: TGCGCCAGCAGTGATTTAATATCTCCCATGAACACTGAAGCTTTCTTT. It yields the protein CASSDLISPMNTEAFF.

As regards this clone: This sample includes further DNA sequences coding for the same CDR3. The CDR3 coding sequence is TGTGCCAGCAGCCGCGGGGGTTCCTCCTACGAGCAGTACTTC. This codes for CASSRGGSSYEQYF. The J gene is TRBJ2-7, the V gene TRBV7-9, with 7 nucleotides matching TRBD2. CDR1 and CDR2 from the germline V gene are SEHNR and FQNEAQ (reference sequence). V trimming: 5 bases; J trimming: 0 bases; junction bases outside the gene matches: 4. The CDR3 spans 14 residues.